The 5 T cell receptor beta chains listed next were all sequenced from one sample in a study of radiation and T cells in renal cell carcinoma. Time point described: baseline pretreatment blood. The sample's treatment: 15 Gy SBRT to primary tumor, nephrectomy 4 weeks later. Measured with immunoSEQ multiplex PCR; TCRdb has only the in-frame clones, and not every one. The sample lists approximately 140,000 clones; about nine tenths were seen once. Material: blood, obtained from a patient whose treatment included radiotherapy and nephrectomy. The receptors were gathered from a woman in her 70s with renal cell carcinoma.

J is TRBJ2-3 and V is TRBV6-5; D may be TRBD1 (6 bases). Per the germline V gene, CDR1 is MNHEY and CDR2 is SVGAGI. The V gene lost 5 bases and the J gene lost 0 bases, with 12 bases spanning the gap. This CDR3 comprises 15 residues. CDR3 amino acids: CASSRGQLSTDTQYF. Here the CDR3 DNA reads TGTGCCAGCAGTCGAGGACAGCTAAGCACAGATACGCAGTATTTT.

The chain carries TRBV4-3 and TRBJ2-5, with D unclear. The CDR3 runs to 14 residues. CDR1 is LGHNA and CDR2 is YSLEER in the germline V gene. The ends were cut back, 0 bases at V and 4 bases at J, with 9 bases in the middle. The CDR3 DNA follows: TGCGCCAGCAGCCAAGATCTGGCTATAGAGACCCAGTACTTC. Residues: CASSQDLAIETQYF.

The rearrangement joins TRBV7-2 to TRBJ1-1, with D unresolved. CDR3 length: 12 residues. Germline CDR1 and CDR2: SGHTA and FQGNSA. Trimming stripped 2 bases from V and 3 bases from J, with 4 bases between. The CDR3 sequence: CASSLKDTEAFF. In DNA form, the CDR3 reads TGTGCCAGCAGCTTAAAGGACACTGAAGCTTTCTTT.

This clone showed up just once. The chain combines TRBV5-4 with TRBJ2-5; TRBD2 matches 12 bases. The CDR3 sequence is 16 residues long. Unmatched junction bases numbered 11, after V lost 9 bases and J lost 2 bases. Germline lookup yields CDR1 SGHNT and CDR2 YYREEE (reference sequence). In DNA form, the CDR3 reads TGTGCCATCAAGGGAACTAGCGGGGGGCCACAAGAGACCCAGTACTTC. This codes for CAIKGTSGGPQETQYF.

This clone showed up just once. CDR3 residues: CASSLATGGNEQFF. In nucleotides, the CDR3 is TGTGCCAGCAGCTTGGCAACAGGGGGGAATGAGCAGTTCTTC. The chain recombines TRBV5-6 with TRBJ2-1; 8 nucleotides align to TRBD1. The germline gives CDR1 SGHDT, CDR2 YYEEEE. J gave up 7 bases and V 0 bases, and 3 bases lay outside the gene matches. This CDR3 has 14 residues.